Listed here is a single TCR beta chain. As originally analysed: Using reference gene primer amplification, nucleated cell counts were estimated. TCRdb's copy holds only in-frame clones and misses some; the assay was immunoSEQ multiplex PCR. From that table come the V and J calls and clone size; the DNA was used to work out D and trimming. This repertoire shows about 140,000 clones, approximately 83% found once; its top ten account for under 9.5%. These data come from a study of blood T cell repertoires in COVID-19. Study at large: Samples taken during acute and convalescent COVID-19 were collected in the United States, Italy and Spain.

This CDR3 spans 16 amino acids. Trimming removed 5 bases from V and 1 base from J, with 16 bases in between. The germline gives CDR1 LNHDA, CDR2 SQIVND (reference sequence). The chain is built from TRBV19 and TRBJ2-3; maybe TRBD2 (6 bases). This sequence was found in a human donor in a cohort sampled during active COVID-19. Source material: peripheral blood. CDR3 nucleotides: TGTGCCAGTAGTCCTCGCGGGGAGTCACGCACAGATACGCAGTATTTT. It specifies CASSPRGESRTDTQYF. Full variable domain (missing parts from reference TRBV19 and TRBJ2-3): DGGITQSPKYLFRKEGQNVTLSCEQNLNHDAMYWYRQDPGQGLRLIYYSQIVNDFQKGDIAEGYSVSREKKESFPLTVTSAQKNPTAFYLCASSPRGESRTDTQYFGPGTRLTVL.